These 26 T cell receptor beta chains were sequenced from one sample in a study of T cells after yellow fever vaccination. Using its own MiXCR run on the 5' RACE reads, TCRdb lists one record per CDR3 protein. This sample has 250,000 to 350,000 distinct CDR3 sequences; approximately 4% occur once, and the top ten carry approximately 19%. Sequences were derived from PBMCs, sampled 15 days after the yellow fever booster vaccination. Receptors originate from a man between 18 and 35 years old who received the YFV17D yellow fever vaccine.

This clonotype was detected only a few times. V is TRBV7-2 and J is TRBJ2-7; tentatively, D is TRBD2 (6 bases). This CDR3 region has 15 residues. Germline CDR1 and CDR2: SGHTA and FQGNSA. Between the trimmed V and J ends, which lost 1 base and 2 bases, there was a span of 12 bases. The CDR3 sequence: CASSLGGVGAYEQYF. The CDR3 coding sequence is TGTGCCAGCAGCTTAGGGGGGGTCGGGGCCTACGAGCAGTACTTC.

This rearrangement joins TRBV20-1 to TRBJ1-1; D unresolved. The CDR3 totals 13 residues. Germline CDR1 is DFQATT and CDR2 is SNEGSKA (reference sequence). The ends were cut back, 3 bases at V and 6 bases at J, with 14 bases in the middle. The CDR3 nucleotides read TGCAGTGCTAGTTACGGAATTCGGGCTGAAGCTTTCTTT. It encodes CSASYGIRAEAFF.

This clonotype was observed a few times. The DNA for the CDR3 is TGCGCCAGCAGCGACGGACTAGCGGGGGGTGTTCTAGCCAAAAACATTCAGTACTTC. It is translated as CASSDGLAGGVLAKNIQYF. V and J are TRBV5-1 and TRBJ2-4; 14 bases are shared with TRBD2. Per germline, CDR1 SGHRS and CDR2 YFSETQ. The V and J ends lost 4 bases and 0 bases, in that order; junction bases with no gene match: 9. The CDR3 contains 19 residues.

This clonotype occurred many times. The V call is TRBV20-1, the J call TRBJ1-1; no clear D. CDR3 length equals 12 residues. CDR1 is DFQATT and CDR2 is SNEGSKA in the germline V gene (reference sequence). Between the trimmed V and J ends, which lost 2 bases and 5 bases, there was a span of 9 bases. The CDR3 here is CSARIEWTEAFF. The CDR3 DNA reads as TGCAGTGCTAGAATCGAGTGGACTGAAGCTTTCTTT.

The J gene is TRBJ1-2, the V gene TRBV30; D is uncertain. Trimming removed 3 bases at V and 2 bases at J, with 4 bases between. From germline, CDR1 is GTSNPN and CDR2 SVGIG (reference sequence). The CDR3 loop spans 11 amino acids. The CDR3 reads CAWSRNYGYTF. The CDR3 bases are TGTGCCTGGAGCCGAAACTATGGCTACACCTTC. The full variable domain, with the rest looked up from reference TRBV30 and TRBJ1-2, is SQTIHQWPATLVQPVGSPLSLECTVEGTSNPNLYWYRQAAGRGLQLLFYSVGIGQISSEVPQNLSASRPQDRQFILSSKKLLLSDSGFYLCAWSRNYGYTFGSGTRLTVV.

The gene calls are TRBV19 and TRBJ1-2; 7 bases line up with TRBD1. CDR1 is LNHDA, CDR2 SQIVND, per germline (reference sequence). With 7 bases clipped from V and 3 bases from J, the junction kept 8 bases outside the gene matches. This CDR3 comprises 14 residues. CDR3 sequence (DNA): TGTGCCAGTACCGGGACAGTCACGGACTATGGCTACACCTTC. Protein product: CASTGTVTDYGYTF.

The V call is TRBV15, the J call TRBJ2-5; maybe TRBD1 (5 bases). The V end lost 0 bases, the J end lost 1 base, and 6 bases lay between the germline ends. The CDR3 is 14 amino acids. Per the germline V gene, CDR1 is LNHNV and CDR2 is YYDKDF (reference sequence). The CDR3 nucleotides read TGTGCCACCAGCAGAGAGGGGCTCCAAGAGACCCAGTACTTC. Its protein product is CATSREGLQETQYF.

There are many counts of this clonotype. The chain links TRBV7-3 to TRBJ2-3, with a weak D call TRBD2 (6 bases). This CDR3 contains 14 residues. V was shortened by 1 base and J by 2 bases, with 7 bases between the two germline ends. The germline CDR1 and CDR2 sequences are SGHTA and FQGTGA. CDR3 sequence: CASSLRGLTDTQYF. As DNA, the CDR3 is TGTGCCAGCAGCTTAAGGGGACTCACAGATACGCAGTATTTT.

This clonotype was observed a handful of times. The chain combines TRBV3-1 with TRBJ1-4; D is uncertain. V lost 2 bases to trimming and J lost 8 bases, with 9 bases between them. This CDR3 is built from 13 residues. Germline CDR1 is LGHDT and CDR2 is YNNKEL (reference sequence). The CDR3 sequence is CASSQKGIEKLFF. DNA of the CDR3: TGTGCCAGCAGCCAAAAGGGTATCGAAAAACTGTTTTTT.

This chain uses TRBV20-1 with TRBJ1-1; D ambiguous. CDR1 DFQATT and CDR2 SNEGSKA come from the germline V gene (reference sequence). V was trimmed by 0 bases and J by 3 bases, leaving 14 bases between them. The CDR3 sequence is 15 residues long. DNA of the CDR3: TGCAGTGCTAGAGATTACGGGGTGGGAGACACTGAAGCTTTCTTT. Translation gives CSARDYGVGDTEAFF.

This clonotype was seen ten or more times. The rearrangement uses TRBV5-1 and TRBJ2-1; a weak D match, TRBD1 (6 bases). V dropped 5 bases and J dropped 6 bases, with 6 bases sitting between them. CDR3 size: 11 residues. The germline CDR1 and CDR2 sequences are SGHRS and YFSETQ. CDR3 coding DNA: TGCGCCAGCAGACAGGGCAATGAGCAGTTCTTC. Protein: CASRQGNEQFF.

A few counts support this clonotype. The chain carries TRBV28 and TRBJ2-3, with 8 bases identical to TRBD2. CDR1 MDHEN and CDR2 SYDVKM come from the germline V gene. The CDR3 spans 17 residues. After removal of 5 bases from V and 1 base from J, the junction contained 11 bases not matched to a gene. DNA of the CDR3: TGTGCCAGCAGTCCGAATCTCGGGGGGGCGGGCACAGATACGCAGTATTTT. This sequence encodes CASSPNLGGAGTDTQYF.

This clonotype came up many times. The chain carries TRBV7-2 and TRBJ2-3; D not resolved. Germline V CDR1 and CDR2: SGHTA, FQGNSA. The CDR3 is 14 amino acids. With 6 bases removed from V and 0 bases from J, the gap between germline ends came to 10 bases. DNA for the CDR3: TGTGCCAGCAGTCCTAGAGCTAGCACAGATACGCAGTATTTT. Translated: CASSPRASTDTQYF.

The V and J genes are TRBV5-1 and TRBJ2-6; D call uncertain. The CDR3 spans 13 residues. Between the trimmed V and J ends, which lost 7 bases and 1 base, there was a span of 6 bases. In germline, CDR1 is SGHRS, CDR2 YFSETQ. For the CDR3, the DNA is TGCGCCAGCTCTACGTCTGGGGCCAACGTCCTGACTTTC. Its protein is CASSTSGANVLTF.

This clonotype has ten or more counts. The rearrangement joins TRBV10-3 to TRBJ2-3; possibly TRBD2 for D (5 bases). Germline lookup yields CDR1 ENHRY and CDR2 SYGVKD. V was trimmed by 4 bases and J by 0 bases, leaving 11 bases between them. The CDR3 is 15 residues long. In DNA, the CDR3 is TGTGCCATCAGTGCGGACTTTTCTAGCACAGATACGCAGTATTTT. Residues: CAISADFSSTDTQYF.

The chain is built from TRBV7-9 and TRBJ1-4, with D tentatively TRBD1 (6 bases). Germline V gene data show CDR1 as SEHNR and CDR2 as FQNEAQ (reference sequence). The CDR3 runs to 15 residues. V was cut by 2 bases and J by 7 bases, with 14 bases left in between. The CDR3 spells CASSLHRELVEKLFF. CDR3 sequence (DNA): TGTGCCAGCAGCTTACACAGGGAATTGGTTGAAAAACTGTTTTTT.

This clonotype was counted only a few times. The V gene is TRBV19, the J gene TRBJ1-6, with D perhaps TRBD1 (5 bases). The germline gives CDR1 LNHDA, CDR2 SQIVND (reference sequence). The V end lost 7 bases, the J end lost 5 bases, and 9 bases lay between the germline ends. The CDR3 extends over 13 amino acids. The CDR3 region is CASKGVDNSPLHF. The CDR3 DNA is TGTGCCAGTAAAGGGGTCGATAATTCACCCCTCCACTTT.

The sample holds many counts of this clonotype. The V gene is TRBV6-6, the J gene TRBJ1-4, with D possibly matching TRBD1 (6 bases). This CDR3 is 14 amino acids long. V lost 5 bases and J lost 8, with 15 bases in between. CDR1 and CDR2 from the germline V gene are MNHNY and SVGAGI (reference sequence). As DNA, the CDR3 is TGTGCCAGCAGTCCGGGACAACAGGAAGAAAAACTGTTTTTT. This translates into CASSPGQQEEKLFF.

This clonotype was detected ten times or more. This rearrangement joins TRBV7-2 to TRBJ2-5; D unclear. Germline V lookup: CDR1 SGHTA, CDR2 FQGNSA. This CDR3 contains 13 residues. Trimming cost V 6 bases and J 1 base, with 9 bases left between them. The chain's CDR3 is CASRRSPQETQYF. The CDR3 nucleotides read TGTGCCAGCAGGCGTTCTCCCCAAGAGACCCAGTACTTC.

This clonotype was counted many times. This rearrangement joins TRBV7-6 to TRBJ1-6; possible D gene TRBD1, 5 bases. CDR3 length equals 15 residues. Between the trimmed V and J ends, which lost 5 bases and 5 bases, there was a span of 13 bases. Germline CDR1 SGHVS, CDR2 FNYEAQ. The CDR3 region has the DNA TGTGCCAGCAGCCCTTCGACAGTAAATAATTCACCCCTCCACTTT. Protein: CASSPSTVNNSPLHF.

This clonotype was observed a handful of times. The chain couples TRBV7-2 to TRBJ1-1; possible D gene TRBD1, 6 bases. The germline V gene encodes CDR1 SGHTA and CDR2 FQGNSA. The CDR3 spans 15 residues. Trimming stripped 4 bases from V and 5 bases from J, with 17 bases between. CDR3 loop: CASSSYTGAGTEAFF. The CDR3 DNA sequence: TGTGCCAGCAGCTCCTATACGGGGGCGGGGACTGAAGCTTTCTTT.

This clonotype was observed many times. V usage is TRBV12-3 or TRBV12-4 and J usage is TRBJ2-2; D ambiguous. The CDR3 is made up of 10 amino acids. V was clipped by 8 bases and J by 7 bases, with 5 bases between them. CDR3 coding DNA: TGTGCCAGCGGGATCGGGGAGCTGTTTTTT. Protein: CASGIGELFF.

This clonotype was counted at least ten times. V is TRBV5-4 and J is TRBJ2-7; 10 bases are shared with TRBD1. V was pared by 0 bases and J by 1 base, with 1 base of the junction left unmatched. From germline, CDR1 is SGHNT and CDR2 YYREEE (reference sequence). CDR3 length equals 15 residues. CDR3 coding DNA: TGTGCCAGCAGCTTGGTGGGACAGGGGTCCTACGAGCAGTACTTC. Encoded protein: CASSLVGQGSYEQYF.

This clonotype was seen a few times. The rearrangement uses TRBV7-2 and TRBJ1-6; D gene unclear. Germline loops: CDR1 SGHTA, CDR2 FQGNSA. The CDR3 covers 12 residues. V was trimmed by 3 bases and J by 12 bases, leaving 9 bases between them. CDR3 sequence: CASSFPPGPLHF. The CDR3 nucleotides read TGTGCCAGCAGCTTCCCGCCGGGACCCCTCCACTTT.

This clonotype was seen only a few times. The rearrangement uses TRBV5-4 and TRBJ2-5, with D possibly TRBD1 on 6 matching bases. Germline V CDR1 and CDR2: SGHNT, YYREEE (reference sequence). The CDR3 runs to 13 residues. V dropped 4 bases and J dropped 3 bases, with 10 bases sitting between them. The CDR3 region is CASSTHREETQYF. The CDR3 DNA sequence: TGTGCCAGCAGCACCCACAGGGAAGAGACCCAGTACTTC. Based on the CDR3 plus reference TRBV5-4 and TRBJ2-5, the full variable domain is ETGVTQSPTHLIKTRGQQVTLRCSSQSGHNTVSWYQQALGQGPQFIFQYYREEENGRGNFPPRFSGLQFPNYSSELNVNALELDDSALYLCASSTHREETQYFGPGTRLLVL.

This clonotype was seen more than once but under ten times. The V gene is TRBV10-3, the J gene TRBJ2-1; 11 bases line up with TRBD2. The CDR3 is 17 amino acids. The ends lost 4 bases at V and 3 bases at J; junction bases unmatched: 8. The germline V gene has CDR1 ENHRY and CDR2 SYGVKD. CDR3 residues: CAISGGPSGGLYNEQFF. CDR3 coding DNA: TGTGCCATCAGTGGGGGACCTAGCGGGGGGCTCTACAATGAGCAGTTCTTC.